Listed below are T cell receptor beta chains from one sample, sequenced in a study of Graves' ophthalmopathy and Graves' hyperthyroidism. Via MiXCR, TCRdb re-called the multiplex PCR reads, giving one row per CDR3 protein. The table records a few hundred thousand distinct CDR3 sequences, under 40% of them present only once. The specimen sequenced was peripheral blood or thyroid tissue (not recorded which). All receptors come from an adult man with Graves' hyperthyroidism. CDR3s include the opening cysteine and the closing phenylalanine or tryptophan. A D gene is named only where the DNA matches it firmly. Expanded clones are given a class, and other clones once, few, many or no size at all.

>-|-|TRBJ2-7|TRBV29-1
CSVEGGRQGGYEQYF
TGCAGCGTTGAAGGCGGCCGGCAGGGGGGGTACGAGCAGTACTTC
>-|-|TRBJ2-6|TRBV15
CATSRGEAAYVLTF
TGTGCCACCAGCAGAGGGGAAGCAGCCTACGTCCTGACTTTC
>-|many|TRBJ2-7|TRBV13
CASSEPGTAPYEQYF
TGTGCCAGCAGCGAACCCGGGACTGCCCCCTACGAGCAGTACTTC
>TRBD1|many|TRBJ2-7|TRBV29-1
CSVSDRGSYEQYF
TGCAGCGTGTCCGACAGGGGGTCCTACGAGCAGTACTTC
>TRBD1|-|TRBJ1-6|TRBV7-4
CASRYRQGDNSPLHF
TGTGCCAGCAGATACAGACAGGGGGATAATTCACCCCTCCACTTT
>-|many|TRBJ1-2|TRBV20-1
CSARGLRAGGNYGYTF
TGCAGTGCTAGAGGTTTAAGGGCCGGGGGTAACTATGGCTACACCTTC
>-|many|TRBJ2-2|TRBV11-2
CASSLVAVVTGELFF
TGTGCCAGCAGCTTAGTTGCGGTGGTCACCGGGGAGCTGTTTTTT
>-|many|TRBJ2-2|TRBV5-1
CASSWRTGNTGELFF
TGCGCCAGCAGCTGGAGGACGGGGAACACCGGGGAGCTGTTTTTT
>-|-|TRBJ2-1|TRBV10-3
CAISEVRGNEQFF
TGTGCCATCAGTGAAGTGAGGGGTAATGAGCAGTTCTTC
>-|many|TRBJ1-1|TRBV2
CASSGQGFSEAFF
TGTGCCAGCAGTGGGCAGGGATTCTCTGAAGCTTTCTTT
>-|-|TRBJ1-6|TRBV6-5
CASGRRTSSYNSPLHF
TGTGCCAGCGGAAGACGGACCAGCTCCTATAATTCACCCCTCCACTTT
>-|few|TRBJ2-2|TRBV5-1
CASSFTAGDGELFF
TGCGCCAGCAGCTTTACCGCAGGGGACGGGGAGCTGTTTTTT
>-|-|TRBJ2-7|TRBV20-1
CSASGDNTYEQYF
TGCAGTGCTAGTGGGGACAACACCTACGAGCAGTACTTC
>-|many|TRBJ2-3|TRBV7-8
CASSYERADTQYF
TGTGCCAGCAGCTACGAGCGGGCAGATACGCAGTATTTT
>TRBD2|-|TRBJ2-3|TRBV7-9
CASSLWTSGNTDTQYF
TGTGCCAGCAGCTTATGGACTAGCGGGAACACAGATACGCAGTATTTT
>TRBD1|many|TRBJ1-1|TRBV7-9
CASSRTGDYTEAFF
TGTGCCAGCAGCAGGACAGGGGATTACACTGAAGCTTTCTTT
>TRBD2|-|TRBJ2-3|TRBV10-3
CAISSGRAGTDTQYF
TGTGCCATCTCTAGCGGGAGGGCCGGCACAGATACGCAGTATTTT
>TRBD2|many|TRBJ2-7|TRBV19
CASSIVGSGTVTYEQYF
TGTGCCAGTAGTATAGTTGGAAGCGGGACGGTTACCTACGAGCAGTACTTC
>-|many|TRBJ1-5|TRBV6-1
CASSEGDALQPQHF
TGTGCCAGCAGTGAAGGTGACGCGCTTCAGCCCCAGCATTTT
>-|many|TRBJ1-2|TRBV12-3/TRBV12-4
CASSFMTLNYGYTF
TGTGCCAGCAGTTTCATGACACTCAACTATGGCTACACCTTC
>-|-|TRBJ1-1|TRBV25-1
CASRPLGGGNTEAFF
TGTGCCAGCAGACCCCTAGGCGGGGGGAACACTGAAGCTTTCTTT
>TRBD1|-|TRBJ1-1|TRBV3-1
CASSLGTGGEGTEAFF
TGTGCCAGCAGCCTAGGGACAGGGGGCGAGGGCACTGAAGCTTTCTTT
>TRBD2|-|TRBJ2-2|TRBV10-2
CASMKRIGRASGELFF
TGTGCCAGCATGAAAAGGATAGGGAGGGCGTCCGGGGAGCTGTTTTTT
>-|many|TRBJ2-7|TRBV6-5
CASSYDGHYEQYF
TGTGCCAGCAGTTACGACGGACACTACGAGCAGTACTTC
>-|-|TRBJ1-1|TRBV20-1
CSATRAAGWDTEAFF
TGCAGTGCCACCAGAGCCGCAGGGTGGGACACTGAAGCTTTCTTT
>-|few|TRBJ2-3|TRBV10-3
CAIGSLLQGSDTQYF
TGTGCCATCGGCTCACTCTTACAGGGTTCAGATACGCAGTATTTT
>TRBD1|-|TRBJ1-5|TRBV2
CASRGTGLQHF
TGTGCCAGCAGGGGGACAGGGCTCCAGCATTTT
>-|-|TRBJ1-5|TRBV15
CATSSAKGGYGNQPQHF
TGTGCCACCAGCAGTGCCAAGGGGGGGTACGGCAATCAGCCCCAGCATTTT
>TRBD1|many|TRBJ2-2|TRBV10-3
CATAPTGKGELFF
TGTGCCACCGCCCCGACAGGGAAAGGGGAGCTGTTTTTT
>-|many|TRBJ1-2|TRBV29-1
CSVVQGAYGYTF
TGCAGCGTTGTGCAGGGTGCGTATGGCTACACCTTC
>TRBD2|many|TRBJ2-7|TRBV2
CASSASLSGMSNEQYF
TGTGCCAGCAGTGCAAGCCTTAGCGGGATGTCGAACGAGCAGTACTTC
>TRBD1|-|TRBJ2-7|TRBV29-1
CSGYRDRGDYEQCF
TGCAGCGGATACCGGGACAGGGGGGACTACGAGCAGTGCTTC
>-|-|TRBJ2-2|TRBV7-3
CASRSKSGGTGELFF
TGTGCCAGCAGGTCTAAGTCAGGAGGCACCGGGGAGCTGTTTTTT
>TRBD1|many|TRBJ2-7|TRBV7-9
CASSPQTGPYEQYF
TGTGCCAGCAGCCCGCAGACAGGGCCCTACGAGCAGTACTTC
>TRBD1|few|TRBJ2-7|TRBV4-1
CASSQVTGGLYEQYF
TGCGCCAGCAGCCAAGTTACAGGGGGCCTGTACGAGCAGTACTTC
>TRBD1|many|TRBJ1-1|TRBV7-8
CASSLIGGKNTEAFF
TGTGCCAGCAGCTTAATAGGGGGCAAGAACACTGAAGCTTTCTTT
>-|many|TRBJ1-5|TRBV29-1
CSVTSGRGHAHF
TGCAGCGTAACCTCGGGGCGGGGACACGCGCATTTT
>TRBD2|-|TRBJ2-7|TRBV5-1
CASSLILAGESYEQYF
TGCGCCAGCAGCTTGATCCTAGCGGGAGAGTCCTACGAGCAGTACTTC
>-|-|TRBJ1-2|TRBV2
CASSDVFRVSF
TGTGCCAGCAGTGATGTGTTTAGGGTGTCCTTC
>-|many|TRBJ1-6|TRBV6-1
CASSENRADSPLHF
TGTGCCAGCAGTGAAAACCGGGCGGATTCACCCCTCCACTTT
>-|few|TRBJ1-5|TRBV5-5
CASSLEVDSQPQHF
TGTGCCAGCAGCTTGGAGGTTGACTCTCAGCCCCAGCATTTT
>-|-|TRBJ2-5|TRBV27
CASSSTHQGGQYF
TGTGCCAGCAGTTCGACCCATCAGGGGGGGCAGTACTTC
>-|once|TRBJ1-5|TRBV7-8
CASSNLKDSQAYEHF
TGTGCCAGCAGCAACCTGAAGGACAGCCAAGCCTACGAGCATTTT
>-|many|TRBJ2-7|TRBV29-1
CSVRQQAYEQYF
TGCAGCGTACGACAGCAGGCCTACGAGCAGTACTTC
>TRBD2|-|TRBJ2-1|TRBV20-1
CSASGLAYYNEQFF
TGCAGTGCTAGCGGACTAGCCTACTACAATGAGCAGTTCTTC
>-|many|TRBJ1-1|TRBV9
CASNEGRANTEAFF
TGTGCCAGCAACGAGGGTAGGGCCAACACTGAAGCTTTCTTT
>-|-|TRBJ1-2|TRBV24-1
CATSEDPGHPNYGYTF
TGTGCCACCAGTGAGGATCCGGGACACCCTAACTATGGCTACACCTTC
>TRBD2|once|TRBJ2-2|TRBV29-1
CSVAPGLAGNTGELFF
TGCAGCGTTGCCCCCGGACTAGCGGGAAACACCGGGGAGCTGTTTTTT
>TRBD1|many|TRBJ2-5|TRBV13
CASSLETGRETQYF
TGTGCCAGCAGCCTCGAGACAGGGCGGGAGACCCAGTACTTC